These 13 T cell receptor beta chains were all obtained from the same sample, sequenced in a study of blood T cell repertoires in COVID-19. Libraries were prepared by immunoSEQ multiplex PCR; TCRdb keeps only in-frame clonotypes and omits some of them. The sample includes 150,000 to 200,000 clones, about nine tenths of them seen just once. The specimen was peripheral blood. All receptors come from a man aged 18 to 30 who had recovered from COVID-19.

J is TRBJ1-2 and V is TRBV19, with TRBD1 matching over 7 bases. Per the germline V gene, CDR1 is LNHDA and CDR2 is SQIVND (reference sequence). Germline trimming cut 4 bases from V and 7 bases from J; bases unmatched to any gene: 6. The CDR3 has 13 amino acids. The CDR3 sequence: CASSTATGVGYTF. The DNA for the CDR3 is TGTGCCAGTAGTACCGCTACAGGGGTTGGCTACACCTTC. The whole variable domain, remainder taken from reference TRBV19 and TRBJ1-2, is DGGITQSPKYLFRKEGQNVTLSCEQNLNHDAMYWYRQDPGQGLRLIYYSQIVNDFQKGDIAEGYSVSREKKESFPLTVTSAQKNPTAFYLCASSTATGVGYTFGSGTRLTVV.

This rearrangement joins TRBV20-1 to TRBJ2-7; unclear D gene. V lost 3 bases, J lost 1 base, and 13 bases lay in between. The CDR3 has 14 amino acids. Germline-derived CDR1 and CDR2 are DFQATT and SNEGSKA (reference sequence). CDR3 DNA: TGCAGTGCTAGTTCCCGGAGTTGGTCCTACGAGCAGTACTTC. Translating gives CSASSRSWSYEQYF.

V and J are TRBV7-6 and TRBJ2-7; 16 nucleotides align to TRBD2. Germline CDR1 and CDR2: SGHVS and FNYEAQ. The V and J ends lost 3 bases and 4 bases, in that order; junction bases with no gene match: 3. This CDR3 has 16 amino acids. CDR3 sequence reads: CASSLGLAGGPYEQYF. The CDR3 coding sequence is TGTGCCAGCAGCTTGGGACTAGCGGGAGGGCCGTACGAGCAGTACTTC. Full variable domain (missing parts from reference TRBV7-6 and TRBJ2-7): GAGVSQSPRYKVTKRGQDVALRCDPISGHVSLYWYRQALGQGPEFLTYFNYEAQQDKSGLPNDRFSAERPEGSISTLTIQRTEQRDSAMYRCASSLGLAGGPYEQYFGPGTRLTVT.

This clone was recorded only once. V gene TRBV9 combines with J gene TRBJ2-1, with 7 bases lining up with TRBD2. Trimming removed 4 bases from V and 9 bases from J; junction bases left unmatched: 19. Germline V lookup: CDR1 SGDLS, CDR2 YYNGEE. The CDR3 runs to 17 residues. The CDR3 reads CASSPPLGGRNNGEQFF. The CDR3 bases are TGTGCCAGCAGCCCACCCCTGGGGGGGAGAAACAATGGTGAGCAGTTCTTC.

CDR3 coding DNA: TGTGCCAGCAGTTACGGGGGGGGGAACTATGGCTACACCTTC. Translated, it gives CASSYGGGNYGYTF. This rearrangement joins TRBV6-5 to TRBJ1-2; possible D gene TRBD1, 5 bases. Germline CDR1 reads MNHEY; CDR2 reads SVGAGI. V was cut by 2 bases and J by 2 bases, with 9 bases left in between. The CDR3 sequence is 14 residues long.

This sequence joins TRBV7-9 and TRBJ1-3; tentatively, D is TRBD1 (5 bases). This CDR3 is 16 amino acids long. Trimming pared 4 bases from V and 0 bases from J, leaving 13 bases between. In germline, CDR1 is SEHNR, CDR2 FQNEAQ (reference sequence). The CDR3: CASSSLGGTSGNTIYF. The CDR3, as DNA: TGTGCCAGCAGCTCCCTGGGGGGGACCTCTGGAAACACCATATATTTT.

The genes are TRBV7-8 and TRBJ1-1, with 7 bases aligning to TRBD1. CDR1 SGHVS and CDR2 FQNEAQ come from the germline V gene. J lost 7 bases, V lost 1 base, and 3 bases had no gene match. This CDR3 region has 13 residues. The CDR3 region is CASSLERTGEAFF. As DNA, the CDR3 is TGTGCCAGCAGCTTAGAGAGGACAGGTGAAGCTTTCTTT. Full variable domain (rest looked up from reference TRBV7-8 and TRBJ1-1): GAGVSQSPRYKVAKRGQDVALRCDPISGHVSLFWYQQALGQGPEFLTYFQNEAQLDKSGLPSDRFFAERPEGSVSTLKIQRTQQEDSAVYLCASSLERTGEAFFGQGTRLTVV.

The chain couples TRBV29-1 to TRBJ2-1; 11 bases align to TRBD2. The CDR3 covers 16 residues. Germline values: CDR1 SQVTM, CDR2 ANQGSEA. Germline trimming cut 0 bases from V and 4 bases from J; bases unmatched to any gene: 5. The CDR3 is CSVEDPASGRYNEQFF. In nucleotides, the CDR3 is TGCAGCGTTGAAGATCCGGCTAGCGGGAGGTACAATGAGCAGTTCTTC.

The chain has TRBV10-1 and TRBJ1-2; D call uncertain. V shed 8 bases and J shed 4 bases, with 11 bases lying between them. The CDR3 extends over 12 amino acids. CDR1 and CDR2 (germline): WNHNN, SYGVQD (reference sequence). CDR3 sequence reads: CASDQELYGYTF. CDR3 bases: TGCGCCAGCGATCAGGAACTCTATGGCTACACCTTC.

The genes are TRBV6-5 and TRBJ2-7; TRBD1 might be the D (7 bases). There are 16 residues in the CDR3. Germline loops: CDR1 MNHEY, CDR2 SVGAGI. Trimming cost V 2 bases and J 6 bases, with 20 bases left between them. This chain's CDR3 is CASSYRSEGAHSEQYF. The CDR3 DNA reads TGTGCCAGCAGTTACCGATCGGAGGGGGCGCACTCCGAGCAGTACTTC.

V and J are TRBV5-4 and TRBJ2-2; 10 bases map to TRBD2. This CDR3 is 14 amino acids long. The V gene's germline CDR1 is SGHNT and CDR2 YYREEE (reference sequence). V gave up 3 bases and J gave up 5 bases; unmatched junction bases: 1. In DNA, the CDR3 is TGTGCCAGCAGCTCGGGACTAGCGACCGGGGAGCTGTTTTTT. The encoded protein is CASSSGLATGELFF.

The J gene is TRBJ2-7, the V gene TRBV3-1 (or the pseudogene TRBV3-2), with 9 positions matching TRBD1. Per germline, CDR1 LGHDT and CDR2 YNNKEL (reference sequence). The CDR3 is made up of 16 amino acids. After removal of 1 base from V and 3 bases from J, the junction contained 7 bases not matched to a gene. DNA for the CDR3: TGTGCCAGCAGCCAAGGGGACAGGGTGGGGAGCTACGAGCAGTACTTC. Translated: CASSQGDRVGSYEQYF.

This clone was counted a single time. The chain employs TRBV10-2 and TRBJ1-1, with D perhaps matching TRBD1 (5 bases). Germline V gene sequence: CDR1 WSHSY, CDR2 SAAADI. The V end lost 0 bases, the J end lost 5 bases, and 13 bases lay between the germline ends. The length of the CDR3 is 15 residues. CDR3 nucleotide sequence: TGCGCCAGCAGTGAGTCGCTGGGGCTTCGAACTGAAGCTTTCTTT. The encoded protein is CASSESLGLRTEAFF.